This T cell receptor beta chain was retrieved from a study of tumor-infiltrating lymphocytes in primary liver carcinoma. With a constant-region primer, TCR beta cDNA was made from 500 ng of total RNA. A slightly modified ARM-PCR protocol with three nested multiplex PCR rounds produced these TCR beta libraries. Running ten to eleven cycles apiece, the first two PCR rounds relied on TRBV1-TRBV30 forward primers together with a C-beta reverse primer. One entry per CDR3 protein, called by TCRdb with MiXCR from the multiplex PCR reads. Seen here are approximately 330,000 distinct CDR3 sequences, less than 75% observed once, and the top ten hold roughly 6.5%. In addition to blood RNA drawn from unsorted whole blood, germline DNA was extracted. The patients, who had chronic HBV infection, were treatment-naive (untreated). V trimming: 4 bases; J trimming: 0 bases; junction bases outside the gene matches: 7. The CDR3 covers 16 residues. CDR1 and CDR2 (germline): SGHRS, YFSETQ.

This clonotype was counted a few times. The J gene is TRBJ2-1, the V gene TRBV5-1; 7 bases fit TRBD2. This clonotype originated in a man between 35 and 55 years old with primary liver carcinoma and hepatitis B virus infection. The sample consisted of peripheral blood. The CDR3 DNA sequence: TGCGCCAGCAGCCCCTCGGGGGAGGGCTCCTACAATGAGCAGTTCTTC. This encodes CASSPSGEGSYNEQFF. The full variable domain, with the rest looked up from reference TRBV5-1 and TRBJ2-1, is KAGVTQTPRYLIKTRGQQVTLSCSPISGHRSVSWYQQTPGQGLQFLFEYFSETQRNKGNFPGRFSGRQFSNSRSEMNVSTLELGDSALYLCASSPSGEGSYNEQFFGPGTRLTVL.